What follows are 5 T cell receptor beta chains derived from one specimen sequenced in a study of blood T cell repertoires in COVID-19. The table came from immunoSEQ multiplex PCR; TCRdb's copy has only in-frame clones and leaves some out. The repertoire has about 170,000 clones, 70% to 85% of them found once; the top ten carry about 7.7%. Material for sequencing was peripheral blood. The receptors derive from a woman aged 40 to 50 with COVID-19, enrolled during active disease.

V usage is TRBV19 and J usage is TRBJ1-4; D may be TRBD1 (5 bases). The V end lost 7 bases, the J end lost 3 bases, and 15 bases lay between the germline ends. Looked up from germline, CDR1 is LNHDA and CDR2 is SQIVND (reference sequence). This CDR3 spans 15 amino acids. The CDR3 coding sequence is TGTGCCAGTAATCCTATAGGGGCGGCTAATGAAAAACTGTTTTTT. Its translation: CASNPIGAANEKLFF.

Only a few counts were recorded for this clone. The chain links TRBV27 to TRBJ1-6, with D possibly TRBD1 on 5 matching bases. The germline V gene encodes CDR1 MNHEY and CDR2 SMNVEV (reference sequence). Trimming took off 2 bases at V and 8 bases at J, with 13 bases between the two ends. The CDR3 has 15 amino acids. The CDR3 sequence: CASSLGAGIDSPLHF. The CDR3 nucleotides are TGTGCCAGCAGTTTAGGGGCAGGGATCGATTCACCCCTCCACTTT.

The rearrangement joins TRBV3-1 (or the pseudogene TRBV3-2) to TRBJ2-1; 8 positions match TRBD2. V shed 3 bases, J shed 6 bases, and the junction held 7 bases outside the gene matches. The CDR3 length is 15 residues. CDR1 and CDR2 from the germline V gene are LGHDT and YNNKEL (reference sequence). CDR3 protein: CASSQMSGRANEQFF. CDR3 nucleotide sequence: TGTGCCAGCAGCCAGATGAGCGGGAGAGCCAATGAGCAGTTCTTC.

This sequence joins TRBV28 and TRBJ1-5; TRBD1 is a possible D gene (6 bases). Germline V lookup: CDR1 MDHEN, CDR2 SYDVKM. The CDR3 is made up of 12 amino acids. The CDR3: CITGIGEQPQHF. The CDR3 nucleotides read TGTATTACAGGGATTGGTGAGCAGCCCCAGCATTTT. The full variable domain, completed using reference TRBV28 and TRBJ1-5, is DVKVTQSSRYLVKRTGEKVFLECVQDMDHENMFWYRQDPGLGLRLIYFSYDVKMKEKGDIPEGYSVSREKKERFSLILESASTNQTSMYLCITGIGEQPQHFGDGTRLSIL.

This clone was seen repeatedly, ten times or more. The chain uses TRBV2 and TRBJ2-1; 11 bases are a match to TRBD2. Losses at the gene ends were 3 bases for V and 6 bases for J; bases not matched to a gene: 4. CDR3 length: 15 amino acids. Germline V gene sequence: CDR1 SNHLY, CDR2 FYNNEI. CDR3: CASSDTTSGINEQFF. CDR3 DNA sequence: TGTGCCAGCAGTGATACGACTAGCGGGATCAATGAGCAGTTCTTC.